These 26 T cell receptor beta chains were all obtained from the same sample, sequenced in a study of shared clonotypes between healthy human individuals. Assay: immunoSEQ multiplex PCR; the TCRdb copy retains only in-frame clones and omits some. Of more than 400,000 clones detected, approximately 84% appear once; the ten largest clones hold 10% to 15%. The sequenced sample consisted of PBMCs. The source of these receptors is a woman aged 40 to 55 in good health. Some clones in this sample may be carry-over from other donors' samples.

J is TRBJ1-4 and V is TRBV5-1; D not resolved. CDR1 and CDR2 from the germline V gene are SGHRS and YFSETQ. The CDR3 sequence is 15 residues long. Between the trimmed V and J ends, which lost 0 bases and 6 bases, there was a span of 12 bases. CDR3 nucleotides: TGCGCCAGCAGCTTGGCCGGAGTTTACGATGAAAAACTGTTTTTT. As protein: CASSLAGVYDEKLFF.

This clone has a handful of counts. The J gene is TRBJ2-3, the V gene TRBV29-1; D not certain. This CDR3 is 15 amino acids long. In germline, CDR1 is SQVTM, CDR2 ANQGSEA. Trimming removed 0 bases from V and 4 bases from J, with 14 bases in between. CDR3: CSVEDTSQGPDTQYF. DNA of the CDR3: TGCAGCGTTGAAGATACATCTCAAGGGCCAGATACGCAGTATTTT.

Turning to this clone: This likely stems from a read error, as it lies one base from a far larger clone. This rearrangement joins TRBV30 to TRBJ1-2; 7 bases are shared with TRBD1. Losses at the gene ends were 3 bases for V and 4 bases for J; bases not matched to a gene: 8. The CDR3 loop spans 14 amino acids. Germline V gives CDR1 GTSNPN, CDR2 SVGIG (reference sequence). The CDR3 DNA reads TGTGCCTGGAGGTGTACAGGGGCGGGCTATGGCTACACCTTC. The encoded protein is CAWRCTGAGYGYTF.

To note about this clone: This sequence is one base from a far larger clone and is likely a read error. This rearrangement joins TRBV7-9 to TRBJ2-2; the D call may be TRBD1 or TRBD2 (5 bases each). The germline V gene has CDR1 SEHNR and CDR2 FQNEAQ (reference sequence). The CDR3 runs 13 residues. The CDR3 DNA is TGTGCCAGCAGCTTAGTTGGGGCCGGGGAGCCGTTTTTT. Protein sequence: CASSLVGAGEPFF.

The rearrangement joins TRBV5-8 to TRBJ1-5; D is unresolved. The CDR3 is 14 residues long. Germline values: CDR1 SGHTS, CDR2 YDEGEE. V lost 0 bases to trimming and J lost 6 bases, with 10 bases between them. The DNA for the CDR3 is TGTGCCAGCAGCTTGGGCCTCAAGGGTCAGCCCCAGCATTTT. This codes for CASSLGLKGQPQHF. Based on the CDR3 plus reference TRBV5-8 and TRBJ1-5, the full variable domain is EAGVTQSPTHLIKTRGQQATLRCSPISGHTSVYWYQQALGLGLQFLLWYDEGEERNRGNFPPRFSGRQFPNYSSELNVNALELEDSALYLCASSLGLKGQPQHFGDGTRLSIL.

The rearrangement links TRBV5-4 to TRBJ1-2; 8 bases align to TRBD1. CDR1 SGHNT and CDR2 YYREEE come from the germline V gene (reference sequence). After removal of 5 bases from V and 4 bases from J, the junction contained 7 bases not matched to a gene. The CDR3 extends over 14 amino acids. CDR3 region: CASSQGAQSYGYTF. For the CDR3, the DNA is TGTGCCAGCAGTCAGGGGGCGCAGAGCTATGGCTACACCTTC.

The chain has TRBV28 and TRBJ1-5; unclear D gene. Trimming shortened V by 7 bases and J by 4 bases, and 8 bases separated the two germline ends. The CDR3 is 12 residues long. Germline loops: CDR1 MDHEN, CDR2 SYDVKM. The CDR3 DNA is TGTGCCAGCACGTCCTCGAATCAGCCCCAGCATTTT. Translated, it gives CASTSSNQPQHF. The full variable domain, completed using reference TRBV28 and TRBJ1-5, is DVKVTQSSRYLVKRTGEKVFLECVQDMDHENMFWYRQDPGLGLRLIYFSYDVKMKEKGDIPEGYSVSREKKERFSLILESASTNQTSMYLCASTSSNQPQHFGDGTRLSIL.

The chain's CDR3 is CASSPDSTSGEKLFF. The DNA for the CDR3 is TGTGCCAGCTCACCGGACAGTACCTCGGGGGAAAAACTGTTTTTT. This chain connects TRBV18 to TRBJ1-4, with a possible D match to TRBD1 (6 bases). Germline V gene sequence: CDR1 KGHSH, CDR2 LQKENI. The CDR3 contains 15 residues. Trimming stripped 3 bases from V and 8 bases from J, with 16 bases between.

On this clone: A far more abundant clone sits one base away, making this likely a read error. Different DNA sequences within this sample yield the same CDR3. V gene TRBV5-6 combines with J gene TRBJ2-3, with TRBD1 matching over 9 bases. The germline V gene encodes CDR1 SGHDT and CDR2 YYEEEE. J lost 1 base, V lost 2 bases, and 5 bases had no gene match. The CDR3 is made up of 16 amino acids. The CDR3 sequence is CASSFTDRGGTDTQYF. The CDR3 DNA is TGTGCCAGCAGCTTCACGGACAGGGGTGGCACAGATACGCAGTATTTT.

V is TRBV29-1 and J is TRBJ2-7; D is perhaps TRBD1 (5 bases). Germline V gives CDR1 SQVTM, CDR2 ANQGSEA. This CDR3 is built from 12 residues. Trimming removed 0 bases at V and 5 bases at J, with 8 bases between. The CDR3 here is CSVEEKTDEQYF. CDR3 in DNA: TGCAGCGTTGAAGAAAAGACAGACGAGCAGTACTTC.

With respect to this clone: One base separates it from a far larger clone, so it is likely a read error. J is TRBJ2-7 and V is TRBV30, with 8 positions matching TRBD2. The trim removed 3 bases at V and 2 bases at J, leaving 6 bases unmatched. Per germline, CDR1 GTSNPN and CDR2 SVGIG (reference sequence). The CDR3 covers 14 residues. Here the CDR3 reads CAWRPLAAAYEQYF. CDR3 in DNA: TGTGCCTGGAGACCACTAGCGGCTGCCTACGAGCAGTACTTC.

J is TRBJ2-5 and V is TRBV4-2, with 7 bases aligning to TRBD2. Germline loops: CDR1 LGHNA, CDR2 YNFKEQ. V lost 4 bases, J lost 5 bases, and 16 bases stayed unmatched. The length of the CDR3 is 17 residues. The CDR3 is CASSPGRLAALGETQYF. CDR3 coding DNA: TGTGCCAGCAGCCCCGGCCGACTAGCCGCCTTGGGTGAGACCCAGTACTTC.

The V gene is TRBV2, the J gene TRBJ1-2, with D hard to call. The CDR3 runs 14 residues. CDR1 is SNHLY and CDR2 is FYNNEI in the germline V gene. The germline V and J ends were trimmed by 6 bases and 3 bases, with 14 bases remaining between them. In DNA, the CDR3 is TGTGCCAGCAGGGCCGGCAGGCAGGACTATGGCTACACCTTC. Protein product: CASRAGRQDYGYTF.

Worth noting for this clone: Within the sample, other DNA sequences also encode this same CDR3. The J gene is TRBJ1-2, the V gene TRBV30; a possible D gene is TRBD1 (6 bases). CDR3 length equals 12 residues. Germline loops: CDR1 GTSNPN, CDR2 SVGIG (reference sequence). The V end lost 4 bases, the J end lost 4 bases, and 10 bases lay between the germline ends. This CDR3 is CAWNPGAYGYTF. CDR3 nucleotide sequence: TGTGCCTGGAACCCAGGGGCCTATGGCTACACCTTC. Full variable domain (missing parts from reference TRBV30 and TRBJ1-2): SQTIHQWPATLVQPVGSPLSLECTVEGTSNPNLYWYRQAAGRGLQLLFYSVGIGQISSEVPQNLSASRPQDRQFILSSKKLLLSDSGFYLCAWNPGAYGYTFGSGTRLTVV.

This chain uses TRBV28 with TRBJ2-7, with 7 bases that match TRBD1. Losses at the gene ends were 6 bases for V and 3 bases for J; bases not matched to a gene: 5. CDR3 length: 13 amino acids. Germline loops: CDR1 MDHEN, CDR2 SYDVKM. The CDR3 here is CASSHRGLYEQYF. The CDR3 coding sequence is TGTGCCAGCAGCCACAGGGGTCTCTACGAGCAGTACTTC.

This chain links TRBV28 with TRBJ1-5, with a weak D call TRBD1 (5 bases). Per the germline V gene, CDR1 is MDHEN and CDR2 is SYDVKM. The CDR3 consists of 14 residues. Trimming cost V 3 bases and J 1 base, with 7 bases left between them. CDR3 sequence reads: CASSFAGSNQPQHF. In nucleotides, the CDR3 is TGTGCCAGCAGTTTCGCAGGGAGCAATCAGCCCCAGCATTTT. Full variable domain (outside the CDR3, taken from reference TRBV28 and TRBJ1-5): DVKVTQSSRYLVKRTGEKVFLECVQDMDHENMFWYRQDPGLGLRLIYFSYDVKMKEKGDIPEGYSVSREKKERFSLILESASTNQTSMYLCASSFAGSNQPQHFGDGTRLSIL.

This rearrangement joins TRBV2 to TRBJ2-5; 13 bases match TRBD2. V lost 4 bases, J lost 1 base, and 3 bases stayed unmatched. CDR3 length: 16 amino acids. The germline CDR1 and CDR2 sequences are SNHLY and FYNNEI. CDR3 loop: CASSGRTSGSQETQYF. The CDR3 nucleotides read TGTGCCAGCAGTGGTCGGACTAGCGGGAGCCAAGAGACCCAGTACTTC.

The V gene is TRBV29-1, the J gene TRBJ1-1; D is unresolved. CDR3 size: 13 residues. The germline CDR1 and CDR2 sequences are SQVTM and ANQGSEA. V shed 4 bases and J shed 3 bases, with 12 bases lying between them. The CDR3 bases are TGCAGCGTTGGAGGGAGGTTAGACACTGAAGCTTTCTTT. Amino acid sequence: CSVGGRLDTEAFF.

The J gene is TRBJ2-2, the V gene TRBV5-5; TRBD1 agrees at 9 bases. V shed 3 bases, J shed 5 bases, and the junction held 11 bases outside the gene matches. The length of the CDR3 is 17 residues. Germline-derived CDR1 and CDR2 are SGHKS and YYEKEE (reference sequence). CDR3 nucleotide sequence: TGTGCCAGCAGCTCCCCTACAGGGGGCCGGTGGACCGGGGAGCTGTTTTTT. Its translation is CASSSPTGGRWTGELFF.

The V gene is TRBV7-2, the J gene TRBJ2-2; D is possibly TRBD1 (6 bases). The CDR3 is 14 residues long. The V end lost 6 bases, the J end lost 1 base, and 9 bases lay between the germline ends. CDR1 and CDR2 from the germline V gene are SGHTA and FQGNSA. The CDR3 DNA sequence: TGTGCCAGCAGATGGGACAAGAACACCGGGGAGCTGTTTTTT. It translates to CASRWDKNTGELFF.

Points on this clone: Other DNA sequences within the sample encode an identical CDR3. The rearrangement links TRBV7-2 to TRBJ2-1, with TRBD2 identical over 7 bases. Germline V lookup: CDR1 SGHTA, CDR2 FQGNSA. V dropped 1 base and J dropped 4; count of bases not matched to a gene: 7. This CDR3 contains 16 residues. The DNA of the CDR3 is TGTGCCAGCAGCTTAGTGAGACTAGCAGTATACAATGAGCAGTTCTTC. Translating gives CASSLVRLAVYNEQFF.

This clone appeared a single time. With only one base between it and a far larger clone, this is likely a read error. The chain employs TRBV2 and TRBJ1-2; D perhaps matches TRBD1 (5 bases). The V end was cut by 5 bases, the J end by 4 bases, with 14 bases between. Germline V gives CDR1 SNHLY, CDR2 FYNNEI. The CDR3 sequence is 14 residues long. The CDR3 sequence: CASSLTDIGYGYTF. The CDR3 DNA reads as TGTGCCAGCAGTCTCACGGACATTGGCTATGGCTACACCTTC.

The chain combines TRBV7-3 with TRBJ2-2, with 7 bases identical to TRBD2. CDR1 is SGHTA and CDR2 is FQGTGA in the germline V gene. V shed 1 base, J shed 6 bases, and the junction held 8 bases outside the gene matches. This CDR3 has 16 amino acids. The CDR3 protein is CASSLRRESRPGELFF. CDR3 nucleotides: TGTGCCAGCAGCTTAAGGCGGGAGTCCCGACCCGGGGAGCTGTTTTTT.

This clone was picked up many times. Other DNA sequences of this sample code for an identical CDR3. This chain connects TRBV6-1 to TRBJ2-3; D not resolved. Trimming left V 4 bases short and J 5 bases short, with 13 bases between. Germline V gene sequence: CDR1 MNHNS, CDR2 SASEGT. The CDR3 runs to 14 residues. In DNA form, the CDR3 reads TGTGCCAGCAGTGTGCGGTCCCTCGGAGATACGCAGTATTTT. Residues: CASSVRSLGDTQYF.

The chain joins TRBV5-4 to TRBJ2-3; no clear D gene. This CDR3 contains 14 residues. The V end lost 4 bases, the J end lost 4 bases, and 13 bases lay between the germline ends. Germline CDR1 and CDR2: SGHNT and YYREEE (reference sequence). CDR3 nucleotides: TGTGCCAGCAGCCCTATGGATCGCCCAGATACGCAGTATTTT. It yields the protein CASSPMDRPDTQYF.

The chain joins TRBV5-6 to TRBJ2-3; D is ambiguous. V shed 0 bases and J shed 4 bases, with 9 bases lying between them. Germline V gene lookup returns CDR1 SGHDT and CDR2 YYEEEE. The CDR3 extends over 14 amino acids. CDR3 amino acids: CASSLGNGPDTQYF. The CDR3, as DNA: TGTGCCAGCAGCTTGGGGAATGGGCCAGATACGCAGTATTTT. The whole variable domain, remainder taken from reference TRBV5-6 and TRBJ2-3, is DAGVTQSPTHLIKTRGQQVTLRCSPKSGHDTVSWYQQALGQGPQFIFQYYEEEERQRGNFPDRFSGHQFPNYSSELNVNALLLGDSALYLCASSLGNGPDTQYFGPGTRLTVL.